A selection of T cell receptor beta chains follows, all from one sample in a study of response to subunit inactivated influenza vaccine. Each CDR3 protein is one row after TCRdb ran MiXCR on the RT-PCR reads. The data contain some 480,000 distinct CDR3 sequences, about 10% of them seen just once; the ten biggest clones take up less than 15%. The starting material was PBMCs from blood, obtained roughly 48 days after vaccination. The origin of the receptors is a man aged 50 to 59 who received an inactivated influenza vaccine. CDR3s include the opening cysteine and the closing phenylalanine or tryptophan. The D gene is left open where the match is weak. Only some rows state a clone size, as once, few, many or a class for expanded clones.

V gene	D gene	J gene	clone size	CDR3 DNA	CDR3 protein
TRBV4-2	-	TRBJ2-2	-	TGTGCCAGCAGCCAAGAGGGAGACACCGGGGAGCTGTTTTTT	CASSQEGDTGELFF
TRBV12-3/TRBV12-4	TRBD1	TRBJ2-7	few	TGTGCCAGCAGTGGACAGGCTAACTACGAGCAGTACTTC	CASSGQANYEQYF
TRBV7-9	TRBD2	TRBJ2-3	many	TGTGCCAGCAGCTCGACTAGCGGCACAGATACGCAGTATTTT	CASSSTSGTDTQYF
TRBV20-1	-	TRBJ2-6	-	TGCAGTGCTCCTGTGGGCCTAGCCGGCTCTGGGGCCAACGTCCTGACTTTC	CSAPVGLAGSGANVLTF
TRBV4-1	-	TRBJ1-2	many	TGCGCCAGCAGCCAAGCTGAAATTTTTTATGGCTACACCTTC	CASSQAEIFYGYTF
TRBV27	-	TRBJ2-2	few	TGTGCCAGCCGTGGAGGGGGAGGCACCGGGGAGCTGTTTTTT	CASRGGGGTGELFF
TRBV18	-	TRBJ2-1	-	TGTGCCAGCTCACTTCCGGGACCCGGATACGGTGAGCAGTTCTTC	CASSLPGPGYGEQFF
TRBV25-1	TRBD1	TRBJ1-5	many	TGTGCCAGCAGTGAATTCAGGGGGGGACAGCCCCAGCATTTT	CASSEFRGGQPQHF
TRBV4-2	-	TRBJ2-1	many	TGTGCCAGCAGCCAAACGACAGGTTACAATGAGCAGTTCTTC	CASSQTTGYNEQFF
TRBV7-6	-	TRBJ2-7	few	TGTGCCAGCAGCTCGGGACACGGTTTCTCCGAGCAGTACTTC	CASSSGHGFSEQYF
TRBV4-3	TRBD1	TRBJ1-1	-	TGCGCCAGCAGCCAAGGGACAGGGAGGGACACTGAAGCTTTCTTT	CASSQGTGRDTEAFF
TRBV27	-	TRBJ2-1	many	TGTGCCAGCAGCCGGACGGGACACTACAATGAGCAGTTCTTC	CASSRTGHYNEQFF
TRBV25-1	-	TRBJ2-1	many	TGTGCCAGCAGTGAATGGGTTAGCGGACTATGGAATGAGCAGTTCTTC	CASSEWVSGLWNEQFF
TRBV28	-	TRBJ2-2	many	TGTGCCAGCAGTTTTCTCGGGGAGCTGTTTTTT	CASSFLGELFF
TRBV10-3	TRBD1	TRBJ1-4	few	TGTGCCATCAGCGACCGGGACAGTATGTCGGAAAAACTGTTTTTT	CAISDRDSMSEKLFF
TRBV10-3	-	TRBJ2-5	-	TGTGCCATCAGTGAGAGGGGAGTTGAGACCCAGTACTTC	CAISERGVETQYF